This TCR beta chain was sequenced in a study of T cell responses to AZD1222 COVID-19 vaccine. Clones were sequenced by immunoSEQ multiplex PCR, and TCRdb holds only the in-frame ones, with some missing. The sample holds more than 100,000 clones, over 75% seen once. The V gene's germline CDR1 is LNHDA and CDR2 SQIVND (reference sequence). J gave up 5 bases and V 6 bases, and 9 bases lay outside the gene matches. This CDR3 is 16 amino acids long. General study results and limits: It was only a handful of AZD1222 recipients who were seropositive at baseline. Regions 160-218 and 743-854 dominated among vaccine-associated CD4 TCRs spanning spike.

Remarks on this clone: No antigen is known for it.

The TCR sequence derives from an adult in good health. This specimen consisted of peripheral blood, obtained on day 0 of AZD1222 vaccination. The chain combines TRBV19 with TRBJ2-5; TRBD2 agrees at 13 bases. The CDR3 DNA reads TGTGCCAGTAGAAGGACTAGCGGGGGAAGAAGGGAGACCCAGTACTTC. The encoded protein is CASRRTSGGRRETQYF.